The rows below give T cell receptor beta chains drawn from one sample of a study of cytomegalovirus exposure and HLA in healthy donors. Measured with immunoSEQ multiplex PCR; TCRdb has only the in-frame clones, and not every one. This table holds around 150,000 clones, around 80% found once. The material sequenced was PBMCs. These receptors all come from a male donor in good health and CMV-seronegative. CDR3s include the opening cysteine and the closing phenylalanine or tryptophan. The D gene is left open where the match is weak. Size tells how often a clone was seen (once, few, many) or the class of an expanded clone, and some rows leave it out.

TRBJ1-5 15 NA NA TRBV19 TGTGCCAGTAGCCCGACTGTTATCAGCAATCAGCCCCAGCATTTT CASSPTVISNQPQHF
TRBJ1-4 13 NA NA TRBV9 TGTGCCAGCAGCGTCAGGGGCGGCGAAAAACTGTTTTTT CASSVRGGEKLFF
TRBJ2-7 13 NA TRBD2 TRBV28 TGTGCCAGCAGCGGGGGGGGAGCCTACGAGCAGTACTTC CASSGGGAYEQYF
TRBJ1-5 17 NA NA TRBV18 TGTGCCAGCTCACCTTCGACAATCCTTAGTAAAAATCAGCCCCAGCATTTT CASSPSTILSKNQPQHF
TRBJ2-5 18 few TRBD2 TRBV9 TGTGCCAGCAGCGTAGCTGGGGCGGGGGTAGGTCGTTTAGAGACCCAGTACTTC CASSVAGAGVGRLETQYF
TRBJ1-1 12 NA NA TRBV6-5 TGTGCCAGCAGGTCAACGGGCACTGAAGCTTTCTTT CASRSTGTEAFF
TRBJ1-6 14 NA TRBD1 TRBV7-2 TGTGCCAGCAGCTTAGCCCAGGGGGCGGGAGCCCTCCACTTT CASSLAQGAGALHF
TRBJ1-5 12 NA TRBD1 TRBV7-9 TGTGCCAGCAGCGAGGGGGCTCAGCCCCAGCATTTT CASSEGAQPQHF
TRBJ2-3 16 NA TRBD2 TRBV7-8 TGTGCCAGCAGCTTAACTAGCGGGGGACTTAGGGATACGCAGTATTTT CASSLTSGGLRDTQYF
TRBJ2-7 14 NA TRBD1 TRBV7-2 TGTGCCAGCAGCAGTCGGACAGGGACCTGGGAGCAGTACTTC CASSSRTGTWEQYF
TRBJ2-1 13 NA TRBD1 TRBV11-2 TGTGCCAGCAGCTCCGGACAGGGCAGTGAGCAGTTCTTC CASSSGQGSEQFF
TRBJ1-2 13 once TRBD1 TRBV6-5 TGTGCCAGCCGGGACAGGGCCGTTTCTGGCTACACCTTC CASRDRAVSGYTF
TRBJ1-1 10 NA NA TRBV11-3 TGTGCCAGCAGGGGGCCCTCGGCTTTCTTT CASRGPSAFF
TRBJ1-1 13 few NA TRBV30 TGTGCCTCGCTCAGGAGGAGGGGAACTGAAGCTTTCTTT CASLRRRGTEAFF
TRBJ1-2 15 NA NA TRBV5-6 TGTGCCAGCAGAACGCTGTCGGGTTCGAAGTATGGCTACACCTTC CASRTLSGSKYGYTF
TRBJ1-2 16 once NA TRBV6-6 TGTGCCAGCAGACCCGTAGGAGTGTGGGGCCTCTATGGCTACACCTTC CASRPVGVWGLYGYTF
TRBJ2-7 14 NA NA TRBV7-2 TGTGCCAGCAGCTCACCGGCGGGATACTACGAGCAGTACTTC CASSSPAGYYEQYF
TRBJ2-2 14 few TRBD1 TRBV19 TGTGCCAGTAGTGTTAGACAGGGGCCCGGGGAGCTGTTTTTT CASSVRQGPGELFF
TRBJ2-7 15 NA NA TRBV28 TGTGCCAGCAGTTTATCTTCGGCAGGGGACTACGAGCAGTACTTC CASSLSSAGDYEQYF
TRBJ2-3 12 NA NA TRBV4-1 TGCGCCAGCAGCCAAGTCGGTAATACGCAGTATTTT CASSQVGNTQYF
TRBJ2-2 16 NA TRBD1 TRBV30 TGTGCCTGGAGTGTACTAAGGGGCAGGGGGACCGGGGAGCTGTTTTTT CAWSVLRGRGTGELFF
TRBJ2-2 14 NA NA TRBV7-2 TGTGCCAGCAGCACCGCCAGGAACACCGGGGAGCTGTTTTTT CASSTARNTGELFF
TRBJ2-1 19 NA TRBD1 TRBV11-1 TGTGCCAGCAGCTCGTTAGACAACGTCCGGGACAGGTCCAACAATGAGCAGTTCTTC CASSSLDNVRDRSNNEQFF
TRBJ1-2 14 NA NA TRBV9 TGTGCCAGCAGCTCAGGAGGGACTCACTATGGCTACACCTTC CASSSGGTHYGYTF
TRBJ1-3 15 NA NA TRBV7-2 TGTGCCAGCAGCTCCCCAAGGGGAGGAGGAAACACCATATATTTT CASSSPRGGGNTIYF
TRBJ2-7 14 NA TRBD1 TRBV29-1 TGCAGCGTTGCTCGGACAGGGAACACCTACGAGCAGTACTTC CSVARTGNTYEQYF
TRBJ1-3 14 NA NA TRBV7-9 TGTGCCAGCAGCGCCCGGGTAAATGGAAACACCATATATTTT CASSARVNGNTIYF
TRBJ2-1 16 NA TRBD2 TRBV7-3 TGTGCCAGCAGCGTGGCCAGCGGGGGGGCCGGCGATGAGCAGTTCTTC CASSVASGGAGDEQFF
TRBJ2-2 14 NA NA TRBV7-3 TGTGCCAGCAGCTTAAGGAAGGGGACCGGGGAGCTGTTTTTT CASSLRKGTGELFF
TRBJ1-2 13 few TRBD1 TRBV6-1 TGTGCCAGCAGTGGAACAGGGGACTATGGCTACACCTTC CASSGTGDYGYTF
TRBJ1-1 13 NA TRBD1 TRBV9 TGTGCCAGCAGCGGACGGGACAGGGAGGTTCCTTTCTTT CASSGRDREVPFF
TRBJ1-4 14 few TRBD1 TRBV7-9 TGTGCCAGCAGCTTAGGGACAGGGAATGAAAAACTGTTTTTT CASSLGTGNEKLFF
TRBJ2-3 18 NA NA TRBV18 TGTGCCAGCTCACCACCGTTGGGCAGGGGATACGGCACAGATACGCAGTATTTT CASSPPLGRGYGTDTQYF
TRBJ2-5 14 few TRBD2 TRBV6-1 TGTGCCAGCAGACTAGCGGGGACCCAAGAGACCCAGTACTTC CASRLAGTQETQYF
TRBJ1-5 14 NA NA TRBV6-5 TGTGCCAGCAGTTACGGGAGCAGCAATCAGCCCCAGCATTTT CASSYGSSNQPQHF
TRBJ2-7 14 NA TRBD2 TRBV11-2 TGTGCCAGCAGCTTAGGGCGGGGAGGGTACGAGCAGTACTTC CASSLGRGGYEQYF
TRBJ1-2 17 NA NA TRBV2 TGTGCCAGCGGGGAGTCGGGGGACGAAAAGGAACGCTATGGCTACACCTTC CASGESGDEKERYGYTF
TRBJ2-3 15 NA TRBD2 TRBV9 TGTGCCAGCAGCGTACCAGCGGGGGGTGTAGATACGCAGTATTTT CASSVPAGGVDTQYF
TRBJ1-3 13 once NA TRBV19 TGTGCCAGTAAGTTGAGCTCTGGAAACACCATATATTTT CASKLSSGNTIYF
TRBJ2-2 14 NA TRBD1 TRBV6-5 TGTGCCAGCAGCCGGGACAGGGACACCGGGGAGCTGTTTTTT CASSRDRDTGELFF
TRBJ1-2 14 NA NA TRBV2 TGTGCCAGCAGTGAAGGAGGGAGGGGTATCGGCTACACCTTC CASSEGGRGIGYTF
TRBJ1-5 17 NA NA TRBV4-3 TGCGCCAGCAGCCAAGATCTAGGCAGGGTACAGGATCAGCCCCAGCATTTT CASSQDLGRVQDQPQHF
TRBJ2-2 14 NA NA TRBV27 TGTGCCAGCAGTCCTCTTAGCGGAGCCGGGGAGCTGTTTTTT CASSPLSGAGELFF
TRBJ1-1 18 NA NA TRBV7-9 TGTGCCAGCAGCTTGTCTGGTGGGGGAGGGGGTGCGAACACTGAAGCTTTCTTT CASSLSGGGGGANTEAFF
TRBJ2-7 14 NA NA TRBV2 TGTGCCAGCAGTGACCCCGGACTTAGCTACGAGCAGTACTTC CASSDPGLSYEQYF
TRBJ1-2 12 NA NA TRBV6-6 TGTGCCAGCAGCTCCGCGGTGGCTAACCTATACTTC CASSSAVANLYF
TRBJ2-1 12 NA TRBD2 TRBV2 TGTGCCAGCAGGATTAGCGGGGAGGAAGAGTTCTTC CASRISGEEEFF
TRBJ1-2 14 NA TRBD1 TRBV11-1 TGTGCCAGCAGCTTAAAGGGGGCAGGCTATGGCTACACCTTC CASSLKGAGYGYTF
TRBJ1-6 13 NA NA TRBV19 TGTGCCAGTACCAGGGACTATAATTCACCCCTCCACTTT CASTRDYNSPLHF
TRBJ2-3 13 NA NA TRBV6-1 TGTGCCAGCATCAAAGACAACACAGATACGCAGTATTTT CASIKDNTDTQYF
TRBJ2-1 15 few TRBD1 TRBV14 TGTGCCAGCAGCCACCGACAGGGCTCCTACAATGAGCAGTTCTTC CASSHRQGSYNEQFF
TRBJ2-7 15 NA NA TRBV6-1 TGTGCCAGCAGTGCCGGGGGAGGGGGCTCCTACGAGCAGTACTTC CASSAGGGGSYEQYF
TRBJ2-5 15 NA NA TRBV7-7 TGTGCTAGCAGCTTAGGGGGGGGCCCCCAAGAGACCCAGTACTTC CASSLGGGPQETQYF
TRBJ1-4 11 NA NA TRBV6-1 TGTGCCAGCAGTGAACTTGTAAAACTGTTTTTT CASSELVKLFF
TRBJ2-7 14 once NA TRBV6-1 TGTGCCAGCAGTGAAGGGCTCATCTCCTACGAGCAGTACTTC CASSEGLISYEQYF
TRBJ2-1 14 NA NA TRBV11-2 TGTGCCAGCAGCTTTTTAACAGGGCCGGATGAGCAGTTCTTC CASSFLTGPDEQFF
TRBJ1-2 11 NA NA TRBV30 TGTGCCTGGACGGTCAACTATGGCTACACCTTC CAWTVNYGYTF
TRBJ2-5 21 NA TRBD1 TRBV28 TGTGCCAGCAGGAGGGGTTACCGGGACAGGGGTAAAACCGGCCTCCAAGAGACCCAGTACTTC CASRRGYRDRGKTGLQETQYF
TRBJ1-3 17 once NA TRBV9 TGTGCCAGCAGCGTGGACTCTCCATTATCCTCTGGAAACACCATATATTTT CASSVDSPLSSGNTIYF
TRBJ1-2 15 NA TRBD1 TRBV9 TGTGCCAGCAGCACCGGGACAGGGAGGAGTAGAGGCTACACCTTC CASSTGTGRSRGYTF